This paragraph covers one TCR beta chain sequence. This specimen belongs to a study of blood T cell repertoires in COVID-19. Turning to the study itself: Donors in the United States, Italy and Spain gave samples during acute or convalescent COVID-19. Nucleic acid was either cDNA or gDNA, and it came from T cells, B-cell-depleted T cells, or PBMCs.

Original data processing: The authors estimated nucleated cell counts from reference gene primer amplification. TCRdb's copy holds only in-frame clones and misses some; the assay was immunoSEQ multiplex PCR. V, J and clone size reflect that table, while D and trimming were determined from the DNA. Among about 480,000 clones listed, more than 75% were seen once. Germline CDR1 KGHSH, CDR2 LQKENI. Losses at the gene ends were 5 bases for V and 5 bases for J; bases not matched to a gene: 2. This CDR3 contains 14 residues. This TCR was sampled from a woman aged 40 to 55 who had recovered from COVID-19. The chain uses TRBV18 and TRBJ2-3, with 12 bases fitting TRBD2. The specimen sequenced was PBMCs or T cells enriched from blood (not recorded which). CDR3 region: CASSSGLAGDTQYF. The CDR3 DNA reads as TGTGCCAGCTCATCGGGACTAGCGGGAGATACGCAGTATTTT. The whole variable domain, filled in from reference TRBV18 and TRBJ2-3, reads NAGVMQNPRHLVRRRGQEARLRCSPMKGHSHVYWYRQLPEEGLKFMVYLQKENIIDESGMPKERFSAEFPKEGPSILRIQQVVRGDSAAYFCASSSGLAGDTQYFGPGTRLTVL.